The 8 T cell receptor beta chains below all came from one sample that was sequenced in a study of CD8 T cells in Susac syndrome. RNA amounts of 0.5 to 1 ug underwent reverse transcription with random hexamers. TCRdb called the immunoSEQ multiplex PCR reads again in MiXCR, with one record for every CDR3 protein. The table shows tens of thousands of distinct CDR3 sequences, with approximately 94% occurring only once. Sequencing was done on a sample of CD8+ T cells from PBMCs. The receptors were gathered from a human donor with multiple sclerosis.

The rearrangement joins TRBV5-4 to TRBJ1-1, with D unresolved. The CDR3 length is 12 residues. CDR1 is SGHNT and CDR2 is YYREEE in the germline V gene (reference sequence). The V end was cut by 0 bases, the J end by 6 bases, with 6 bases between. The CDR3 DNA sequence: TGTGCCAGCAGCTTGGGACCGTCTGAAGCTTTCTTT. Residues: CASSLGPSEAFF. Supplemented by reference TRBV5-4 and TRBJ1-1, the full variable domain reads ETGVTQSPTHLIKTRGQQVTLRCSSQSGHNTVSWYQQALGQGPQFIFQYYREEENGRGNFPPRFSGLQFPNYSSELNVNALELDDSALYLCASSLGPSEAFFGQGTRLTVV.

CDR3: CASSFKPGPTEAFF. In DNA, the CDR3 is TGTGCCAGCAGTTTTAAACCGGGGCCCACTGAAGCTTTCTTT. This chain links TRBV6-5 with TRBJ1-1; D might be TRBD1 (5 bases). Germline loops: CDR1 MNHEY, CDR2 SVGAGI. The CDR3 covers 14 residues. V lost 4 bases, J lost 4 bases, and 13 bases lay in between.

The chain links TRBV12-3 or TRBV12-4 to TRBJ1-2; D ambiguous. Trimming cost V 7 bases and J 0 bases, with 3 bases left between them. This CDR3 has 11 residues. In nucleotides, the CDR3 is TGTGCCAGCAACTCTAACTATGGCTACACCTTC. Translation gives CASNSNYGYTF.

V usage is TRBV14 and J usage is TRBJ1-1; D is uncertain. The CDR3 is 17 residues long. V lost 3 bases and J lost 1, with 18 bases in between. Germline V gene lookup returns CDR1 SGHDN and CDR2 FVKESK. The CDR3 here is CASSHPWREDQNTEAFF. The CDR3 nucleotides are TGTGCCAGCAGCCACCCTTGGCGGGAGGATCAGAACACTGAAGCTTTCTTT.

The chain links TRBV7-9 to TRBJ2-7; D is uncertain. Per the germline V gene, CDR1 is SEHNR and CDR2 is FQNEAQ (reference sequence). There are 14 residues in the CDR3. V lost 7 bases, J lost 0 bases, and 13 bases lay in between. The CDR3 is CASTRTESSYEQYF. DNA of the CDR3: TGTGCCAGCACCCGGACGGAAAGCTCCTACGAGCAGTACTTC.

The chain has TRBV14 and TRBJ2-7; 10 bases match TRBD1. Germline-derived CDR1 and CDR2 are SGHDN and FVKESK. The CDR3 is made up of 17 amino acids. V lost 0 bases, J lost 3 bases, and 8 bases stayed unmatched. The CDR3 DNA is TGTGCCAGCAGCCAAGAGCGGGACAGGGGAAAGGGCTACGAGCAGTACTTC. Translation: CASSQERDRGKGYEQYF.

The CDR3 DNA reads as TGTGCCAGCAGTTGGGGGACTAGCGGGGGAACAGATACGCAGTATTTT. Its translation is CASSWGTSGGTDTQYF. This rearrangement joins TRBV27 to TRBJ2-3, with 14 positions matching TRBD2. This CDR3 spans 16 amino acids. J gave up 3 bases and V 4 bases, and 3 bases lay outside the gene matches. CDR1 and CDR2 (germline): MNHEY, SMNVEV (reference sequence).

The gene calls are TRBV5-6 and TRBJ2-3; no definite D call. Germline CDR1 reads SGHDT; CDR2 reads YYEEEE. Trimming removed 0 bases from V and 4 bases from J, with 9 bases in between. The CDR3 consists of 14 residues. DNA of the CDR3: TGTGCCAGCAGCTTGGTAGTGCTATCAGATACGCAGTATTTT. Translating gives CASSLVVLSDTQYF.